The rows below give T cell receptor beta chains drawn from one sample of a study of shared clonotypes between healthy human individuals. The method was immunoSEQ multiplex PCR; TCRdb's version includes in-frame clones alone and lacks a portion of them. Here the sample spans about 650,000 clones, less than 97% being singletons. Sequencing was carried out using naive CD8+ T cells sorted from blood. These TCRs come from a young woman in good health. Each CDR3 is given with its conserved first and last residue. A D gene is named only where the DNA matches it firmly. Clone size is stated in some rows and not others, as once, few, many or a class when expanded.

>TRBD1|TRBJ2-1|TRBV6-1|once
TGTGCCAGCAGTGAAGCTGGGACAGGGTTATGGGAGCAGTTCTTC
CASSEAGTGLWEQFF
>.|TRBJ1-2|TRBV4-1|.
TGCGCCAGCAGCCCAATAGAACAGGGAAGAGGGGGGGGTTATGGCTACACCTTC
CASSPIEQGRGGGYGYTF
>.|TRBJ2-7|TRBV13|.
TGTGCCAGCAGCTTTTTAGCCGGGGGCTCCTACGAGCAGTACTTC
CASSFLAGGSYEQYF
>.|TRBJ2-7|TRBV5-6|.
TGTGCCAGCAGCTGGAGACTAGGGAACTCCTACGAGCAGTACTTC
CASSWRLGNSYEQYF
>.|TRBJ2-1|TRBV11-1|.
TGTGCCAGCAGCTCTATTCGGGGTACCTACAATGAGCAGTTCTTC
CASSSIRGTYNEQFF
>TRBD2|TRBJ2-1|TRBV11-2|.
TGTGCCAGCAGCTTGCCAGCGGGAGGGCCGGGTGAGCAGTTCTTC
CASSLPAGGPGEQFF
>.|TRBJ2-1|TRBV10-1|.
TGCGCCAGCAGTGACCCGGAGGGACAGTACAATGAGCAGTTCTTC
CASSDPEGQYNEQFF
>.|TRBJ2-3|TRBV4-1|.
TGCGCCAGCAGCCTTGAGCCTGGGACTAGCACAGATACGCAGTATTTT
CASSLEPGTSTDTQYF
>.|TRBJ2-7|TRBV13|.
TGTGCCAGCAGCTCCCAAGGGAGCTCCTACGAGCAGTACTTC
CASSSQGSSYEQYF
>.|TRBJ1-1|TRBV21-1|.
TGTGCCAGCAGCACCGACAGGGAATGGAACACTGAAGCTTTCTTT
CASSTDREWNTEAFF
>.|TRBJ2-7|TRBV5-4|.
TGTGCCAGCAGCCTCCGGGCGGACATCCCTCCTTTGGAGTACTTC
CASSLRADIPPLEYF
>TRBD1|TRBJ2-7|TRBV5-8|.
TGTGCCAGCAGCTTGGATCTCCCACAGGGGGACGAGCAGTACTTC
CASSLDLPQGDEQYF
>.|TRBJ2-7|TRBV7-6|.
TGTGCCAGCAGCTTCTCACAGGGTTATTACGAGCAGTACTTC
CASSFSQGYYEQYF
>.|TRBJ2-7|TRBV4-1|once
TGCGCCAGCAGCCAAGGGAAAGGGGAGTTTCGAGAGCAGTACTTC
CASSQGKGEFREQYF
>.|TRBJ1-1|TRBV4-1|.
TGCGCCAGCAGCCAAGACAGAGTGAACACTGAAGCTTTCTTT
CASSQDRVNTEAFF
>.|TRBJ1-5|TRBV19|.
TGTGCCAGTAGGGGTTGGGGGGCGTTTCAGCCCCAGCATTTT
CASRGWGAFQPQHF
>.|TRBJ2-1|TRBV6-1|.
TGTGCCAGCAGTGAATTGGACACGTCCTACAATGAGCAGTTCTTC
CASSELDTSYNEQFF
>TRBD2|TRBJ2-1|TRBV27|.
TGTGCCAGCAGTTTAGGACTAGCGGGGACGTCGGGACAGTTCTTC
CASSLGLAGTSGQFF
>.|TRBJ2-1|TRBV11-2|once
TGTGCCAGCAGCTTAGATCTCGGGGCCCTGGGACAGTTCTTC
CASSLDLGALGQFF
>.|TRBJ1-6|TRBV28|.
TGTGCCAGCAGTTTCGTGGGTTCCTATAATTCACCCCTCCACTTT
CASSFVGSYNSPLHF
>.|TRBJ1-2|TRBV27|.
TGTGCCAGCAGCCCAGAATGGTCGGACAGTAACTATGGCTACACCTTC
CASSPEWSDSNYGYTF
>.|TRBJ2-3|TRBV5-4|.
TGTGCCAGCAGCTTGGGGTTTGAAAGCACAGATACGCAGTATTTT
CASSLGFESTDTQYF
>.|TRBJ1-5|TRBV29-1|.
TGCAGCGTGGCAACAGGGACAAGCAATCAGCCCCAGCATTTT
CSVATGTSNQPQHF
>TRBD1|TRBJ2-3|TRBV27|.
TGTGCCAGCAGCGACAGGGGGGTCCCAGATACGCAGTATTTT
CASSDRGVPDTQYF
>.|TRBJ2-1|TRBV6-5|.
TGTGCCAGCACCCCCCGGGACGGTCACAATGAGCAGTTCTTC
CASTPRDGHNEQFF
>.|TRBJ2-4|TRBV15|.
TGTGCCACCACCGAGAACCGACTAGCCAAAAACATTCAGTACTTC
CATTENRLAKNIQYF
>.|TRBJ1-2|TRBV29-1|.
TGCAGCGTAAGCCACGGGGGCTATGGCTACACCTTC
CSVSHGGYGYTF
>.|TRBJ1-1|TRBV5-8|.
TGTGCCAGCAGCCCCCCGAGCACTGAAGCTTTCTTT
CASSPPSTEAFF
>.|TRBJ2-1|TRBV28|.
TGTGCCAGCAGTTTGTGGGGACGCACCTACAATGAGCAGTTCTTC
CASSLWGRTYNEQFF
>TRBD2|TRBJ2-1|TRBV19|.
TGTGCCAGTAGTACCCAGACTAGCGAAAACTACAATGAGCAGTTCTTC
CASSTQTSENYNEQFF
>TRBD1|TRBJ2-7|TRBV14|.
TGTGCCAGCAGCCAAGGAACAGGGGTCGAGCAGTACTTC
CASSQGTGVEQYF
>.|TRBJ2-1|TRBV27|.
TGTGCCAGCAGTTTAGCCGAAAACCCATACAATGAGCAGTTCTTC
CASSLAENPYNEQFF
>TRBD1|TRBJ1-5|TRBV27|.
TGTGCCAGCAGTTTTTTGGTAGGGGGCCAGCCCCAGCATTTT
CASSFLVGGQPQHF
>.|TRBJ1-2|TRBV5-1|.
TGCGCCAGCAGCGGCTGGGGGGGCGACTATGGCTACACCTTC
CASSGWGGDYGYTF
>.|TRBJ1-3|TRBV7-9|.
TGTGCCAGCAGCTTAGGGAGGGGGGCCTCTGGAAACACCATATATTTT
CASSLGRGASGNTIYF
>.|TRBJ2-7|TRBV27|.
TGTGCTAGCAGGAGCTCCCCCGGGACCGGACACTACGAGCAGTACTTC
CASRSSPGTGHYEQYF
>.|TRBJ1-5|TRBV4-2|.
TGTGCCAGCAGCCAAGTTGAGGGGGGGAGTCAGCCCCAGCATTTT
CASSQVEGGSQPQHF
>.|TRBJ2-7|TRBV4-1|.
TGCGCCAGCAGCCAAGGGTCTCAGTCCCCCTACGAGCAGTACTTC
CASSQGSQSPYEQYF
>.|TRBJ2-7|TRBV7-9|.
TGTGCCAGCAGCCCCCATGGAAGTTCCTACGAGCAGTACTTC
CASSPHGSSYEQYF
>TRBD2|TRBJ2-3|TRBV10-2|.
TGCGCCAGCAGTGAGCCTAGCGGGCATAGCACAGATACGCAGTATTTT
CASSEPSGHSTDTQYF
>.|TRBJ2-7|TRBV19|.
TGTGCCAGTAGTCCTGACAGAAGCTCCTACGAGCAGTACTTC
CASSPDRSSYEQYF
>TRBD1|TRBJ2-3|TRBV27|.
TGTGCCAGCAGTTTAGTCTCAGGGGGCGATACGCAGTATTTT
CASSLVSGGDTQYF
>TRBD1|TRBJ1-1|TRBV6-4|.
TGTGCCAGCCCAGACAGGGGGCGCTTTACTGAAGCTTTCTTT
CASPDRGRFTEAFF
>TRBD2|TRBJ2-1|TRBV28|.
TGTGCCAGCACCAGTAGCGGGAGTAGCTCCTACAATGAGCAGTTCTTC
CASTSSGSSSYNEQFF
>TRBD1|TRBJ1-2|TRBV7-9|.
TGTGCCAGCAGCTTGGGGGACAGGGGAGACTATGGCTACACCTTC
CASSLGDRGDYGYTF
>TRBD1|TRBJ2-2|TRBV4-1|.
TGCGCCAGCAGCCAAGATGAGACAGGGTTACCCGGGGAGCTGTTTTTT
CASSQDETGLPGELFF
>.|TRBJ2-7|TRBV15|.
TGTGCCACCAGCATCGGGGGCGAGTACTACGAGCAGTACTTC
CATSIGGEYYEQYF
>.|TRBJ2-1|TRBV11-2|.
TGTGCCAGCAGCTTAGATCCCGCCGGCGATGAGCAGTTCTTC
CASSLDPAGDEQFF
>TRBD2|TRBJ2-7|TRBV19|.
TGTGCCAGTAGCCGAAACGCCCCGCGGTGGGAGGGCCAATACGAGCAGTACTTC
CASSRNAPRWEGQYEQYF
>TRBD1|TRBJ2-7|TRBV6-1|.
TGTGCCGTCCCGGGACAGGGGGCCCACGAGCAGTACTTC
CAVPGQGAHEQYF
>.|TRBJ2-1|TRBV27|once
TGTGCCAGCAGTTTATTGGCAGGTCTATACAATGAGCAGTTCTTC
CASSLLAGLYNEQFF
>.|TRBJ1-2|TRBV5-4|.
TGTGCCAGATTCCCTAACTATGGCTACACCTTC
CARFPNYGYTF
>TRBD2|TRBJ2-1|TRBV9|.
TGTGCCAGCAGCGCGTCGACTAGCGGGAGGTATACACTCTTC
CASSASTSGRYTLF
>.|TRBJ1-2|TRBV28|once
TGTGCCAGCAGCCCAACAGACATCTCCGCTGGAATCTATGGCTACACCTTC
CASSPTDISAGIYGYTF
>.|TRBJ2-5|TRBV7-9|.
TGTGCCAGCAGCTTAGCGGGAGGCCCACTAGAGACCCAGTACTTC
CASSLAGGPLETQYF
>TRBD2|TRBJ2-7|TRBV5-1|once
TGCGCCAGCAGCTTGGAATGGACTAGCGGGAGGGTGGTAGACGAGCAGTACTTC
CASSLEWTSGRVVDEQYF
>.|TRBJ2-7|TRBV27|.
TGTGCCAGCAGTCCCTGGACACCTAACACCTACGAGCAGTACTTC
CASSPWTPNTYEQYF
>.|TRBJ2-7|TRBV27|.
TGTGCCAGCAGTGTGGGTGGGGGAGGCTACGAGCAGTACTTC
CASSVGGGGYEQYF
>TRBD2|TRBJ2-1|TRBV7-9|.
TGTGCCAGCAGCTTAGCCGGGAGGGCCTCCTACAATGAGCAGTTCTTC
CASSLAGRASYNEQFF